Listed below are T cell receptor beta chains from one sample, sequenced in a study of T cells after yellow fever vaccination. TCRdb reprocessed the 5' RACE reads via MiXCR and lists one record per CDR3 protein. The sample lists some 600,000 distinct CDR3 sequences; approximately 13% were seen once. The sequencing here drew on PBMCs, taken on the day of the yellow fever booster vaccination. These receptors all stem from a man aged 25 to 40 who received the YFV17D yellow fever vaccine. CDR3s include the opening cysteine and the closing phenylalanine or tryptophan. The order of the fields is J gene, D gene, V gene, clone size, CDR3 protein, CDR3 DNA. The D gene is left open where the match is weak. The size entry is marked missing in some rows and otherwise reads once, few, many or a size class.

j_call: TRBJ2-3; d_call: NA; v_call: TRBV20-1; clone_size: NA; cdr3_aa: CSAPSFRGFTDTQYF; cdr3_nt: TGCAGTGCACCATCTTTCCGAGGGTTCACAGATACGCAGTATTTT
j_call: TRBJ1-1; d_call: NA; v_call: TRBV20-1; clone_size: few; cdr3_aa: CSAKVRQTEAFF; cdr3_nt: TGCAGTGCTAAAGTCCGACAGACTGAAGCTTTCTTT
j_call: TRBJ2-7; d_call: TRBD1; v_call: TRBV29-1; clone_size: NA; cdr3_aa: CSVGEGQGAYEQYF; cdr3_nt: TGCAGCGTTGGGGAGGGACAGGGGGCCTACGAGCAGTACTTC
j_call: TRBJ2-3; d_call: TRBD2; v_call: TRBV5-1; clone_size: few; cdr3_aa: CASSLVREVTDTQYF; cdr3_nt: TGCGCCAGCAGCTTGGTGCGGGAGGTCACAGATACGCAGTATTTT
j_call: TRBJ2-3; d_call: TRBD2; v_call: TRBV11-1; clone_size: NA; cdr3_aa: CASSPRLRREGTNTDTQYF; cdr3_nt: TGTGCCAGCAGCCCCCGTTTGAGGAGGGAGGGGACGAACACAGATACGCAGTATTTT
j_call: TRBJ2-5; d_call: NA; v_call: TRBV3-1; clone_size: NA; cdr3_aa: CASSPNPGREETQYF; cdr3_nt: TGTGCCAGCAGCCCAAACCCGGGACGGGAAGAGACCCAGTACTTC
j_call: TRBJ2-1; d_call: TRBD2; v_call: TRBV5-1; clone_size: NA; cdr3_aa: CASSLGGGTSGYNEQFF; cdr3_nt: TGCGCCAGCAGCTTGGGTGGAGGGACTAGCGGCTACAATGAGCAGTTCTTC
j_call: TRBJ1-6; d_call: NA; v_call: TRBV4-2; clone_size: few; cdr3_aa: CASSQAARQSGSPLHF; cdr3_nt: TGTGCCAGCAGCCAAGCTGCACGGCAAAGCGGGTCACCCCTCCACTTT
j_call: TRBJ2-7; d_call: NA; v_call: TRBV7-2; clone_size: NA; cdr3_aa: CASSLDPGSSYEQYF; cdr3_nt: TGTGCCAGCAGCTTAGATCCCGGGAGCTCCTACGAGCAGTACTTC
j_call: TRBJ1-4; d_call: NA; v_call: TRBV6-2/TRBV6-3; clone_size: NA; cdr3_aa: CASNPTPGHEKLFF; cdr3_nt: TGTGCCAGCAACCCTACACCGGGCCATGAAAAACTGTTTTTT
j_call: TRBJ2-5; d_call: NA; v_call: TRBV20-1; clone_size: few; cdr3_aa: CRTGTQQETQYF; cdr3_nt: TGCAGAACCGGGACTCAACAAGAGACCCAGTACTTC
j_call: TRBJ2-5; d_call: TRBD2; v_call: TRBV6-5; clone_size: few; cdr3_aa: CASSYSAGFGKTQYF; cdr3_nt: TGTGCCAGCAGTTACTCAGCGGGGTTCGGGAAGACCCAGTACTTC
j_call: TRBJ2-2; d_call: NA; v_call: TRBV19; clone_size: few; cdr3_aa: CASSPRGNTGELFF; cdr3_nt: TGTGCCAGTAGTCCCAGGGGGAACACCGGGGAGCTGTTTTTT
j_call: TRBJ2-2; d_call: TRBD1; v_call: TRBV20-1; clone_size: NA; cdr3_aa: CSARVSQGIGGELFF; cdr3_nt: TGCAGTGCTAGAGTTTCACAGGGGATCGGCGGGGAGCTGTTTTTT
j_call: TRBJ2-4; d_call: NA; v_call: TRBV28; clone_size: NA; cdr3_aa: CASSLVDSSAKNIQYF; cdr3_nt: TGTGCCAGCAGTTTAGTGGACAGTTCAGCCAAAAACATTCAGTACTTC
j_call: TRBJ2-3; d_call: NA; v_call: TRBV9; clone_size: few; cdr3_aa: CASSVAPGGTDTQYF; cdr3_nt: TGTGCCAGCAGCGTAGCTCCAGGGGGCACAGATACGCAGTATTTT
j_call: TRBJ1-2; d_call: TRBD1; v_call: TRBV5-1; clone_size: few; cdr3_aa: CASSSGTGVSGYTF; cdr3_nt: TGCGCCAGCAGCTCCGGGACAGGGGTTTCTGGCTACACCTTC
j_call: TRBJ2-1; d_call: NA; v_call: TRBV24-1; clone_size: NA; cdr3_aa: CATSDFAGLNGRNEQFF; cdr3_nt: TGTGCCACCAGTGATTTTGCAGGGCTGAACGGTCGTAATGAGCAGTTCTTC
j_call: TRBJ2-3; d_call: NA; v_call: TRBV5-5; clone_size: NA; cdr3_aa: CASSLAWQGIDTQYF; cdr3_nt: TGTGCCAGCAGCTTGGCCTGGCAGGGCATAGATACGCAGTATTTT
j_call: TRBJ2-2; d_call: TRBD2; v_call: TRBV18; clone_size: many; cdr3_aa: CASSPSEREGRNAGELFF; cdr3_nt: TGTGCCAGCTCACCCTCGGAGCGGGAGGGCCGTAACGCCGGGGAGCTGTTTTTT
j_call: TRBJ1-1; d_call: NA; v_call: TRBV12-3/TRBV12-4; clone_size: NA; cdr3_aa: CASTVFLNTEAFF; cdr3_nt: TGTGCCAGCACCGTTTTCCTGAACACTGAAGCTTTCTTT
j_call: TRBJ2-5; d_call: NA; v_call: TRBV7-2; clone_size: many; cdr3_aa: CASSSASGETQYF; cdr3_nt: TGTGCCAGCAGCTCGGCCTCGGGAGAGACCCAGTACTTC
j_call: TRBJ1-6; d_call: NA; v_call: TRBV27; clone_size: few; cdr3_aa: CASSLGYRDSPLHF; cdr3_nt: TGTGCCAGCAGCCTAGGGTATAGGGATTCACCCCTCCACTTT
j_call: TRBJ2-5; d_call: TRBD2; v_call: TRBV5-1; clone_size: NA; cdr3_aa: CASSSGTTIEETQYF; cdr3_nt: TGCGCCAGCAGCTCCGGGACTACCATTGAGGAGACCCAGTACTTC
j_call: TRBJ1-5; d_call: TRBD1; v_call: TRBV27; clone_size: many; cdr3_aa: CASSPGLGQGGFGNQPQHF; cdr3_nt: TGTGCCAGCAGCCCAGGATTGGGACAGGGGGGCTTTGGCAATCAGCCCCAGCATTTT
j_call: TRBJ2-7; d_call: NA; v_call: TRBV5-1; clone_size: NA; cdr3_aa: CASSLNLEGEQYF; cdr3_nt: TGCGCCAGCAGCTTAAACTTAGAGGGCGAGCAGTACTTC
j_call: TRBJ2-7; d_call: TRBD2; v_call: TRBV29-1; clone_size: NA; cdr3_aa: CSVERGAGGRKQYF; cdr3_nt: TGCAGCGTTGAACGAGGAGCGGGAGGGAGAAAGCAGTACTTC
j_call: TRBJ1-2; d_call: TRBD1; v_call: TRBV20-1; clone_size: NA; cdr3_aa: CSAGKGAGGYTF; cdr3_nt: TGCAGTGCTGGGAAGGGGGCCGGGGGCTACACCTTC
j_call: TRBJ2-5; d_call: TRBD1; v_call: TRBV7-2; clone_size: NA; cdr3_aa: CASSPRTGGTSETQYF; cdr3_nt: TGTGCCAGCAGCCCGAGGACAGGGGGCACGTCAGAGACCCAGTACTTC
j_call: TRBJ1-1; d_call: NA; v_call: TRBV7-2; clone_size: NA; cdr3_aa: CASSLGGDRKAFF; cdr3_nt: TGTGCCAGCAGCTTAGGAGGCGACAGGAAGGCTTTCTTT
j_call: TRBJ2-3; d_call: NA; v_call: TRBV5-4; clone_size: NA; cdr3_aa: CASSPLSGPSTDTQYF; cdr3_nt: TGTGCCAGCAGCCCGCTGAGCGGACCTAGCACAGATACGCAGTATTTT
j_call: TRBJ2-4; d_call: TRBD2; v_call: TRBV9; clone_size: few; cdr3_aa: CASSPRLAGGRGIQYF; cdr3_nt: TGTGCCAGCAGCCCCCGACTAGCGGGAGGGAGGGGCATTCAGTACTTC
j_call: TRBJ1-5; d_call: TRBD1; v_call: TRBV6-1; clone_size: NA; cdr3_aa: CASKKSGQVVQPQHF; cdr3_nt: TGTGCCAGCAAAAAATCGGGACAGGTGGTTCAGCCCCAGCATTTT
j_call: TRBJ2-2; d_call: TRBD2; v_call: TRBV15; clone_size: NA; cdr3_aa: CATSRDRAGVVTGELFF; cdr3_nt: TGTGCCACCAGCAGAGACCGAGCGGGAGTTGTTACCGGGGAGCTGTTTTTT
j_call: TRBJ2-5; d_call: NA; v_call: TRBV2; clone_size: NA; cdr3_aa: CASSEEKVGVGETQYF; cdr3_nt: TGTGCCAGCAGTGAAGAGAAGGTGGGGGTTGGAGAGACCCAGTACTTC
j_call: TRBJ1-1; d_call: TRBD1; v_call: TRBV27; clone_size: NA; cdr3_aa: CASSLGTGVIPTEAFF; cdr3_nt: TGTGCCAGCAGTCTGGGGACAGGGGTAATACCCACTGAAGCTTTCTTT
j_call: TRBJ2-1; d_call: NA; v_call: TRBV19; clone_size: NA; cdr3_aa: CASSISNHNEQFF; cdr3_nt: TGTGCCAGTAGTATATCCAACCACAATGAGCAGTTCTTC
j_call: TRBJ1-4; d_call: TRBD1; v_call: TRBV12-3/TRBV12-4; clone_size: NA; cdr3_aa: CASSFAGTGNEKLFF; cdr3_nt: TGTGCCAGCAGTTTCGCCGGGACAGGGAATGAAAAACTGTTTTTT
j_call: TRBJ2-1; d_call: TRBD2; v_call: TRBV30; clone_size: few; cdr3_aa: CAWTPGTSYNEQFF; cdr3_nt: TGTGCCTGGACCCCCGGGACTAGCTACAATGAGCAGTTCTTC
j_call: TRBJ2-2; d_call: NA; v_call: TRBV29-1; clone_size: NA; cdr3_aa: CSVEVAGPLAGELFF; cdr3_nt: TGCAGCGTTGAAGTCGCAGGCCCCCTCGCCGGGGAGCTGTTTTTT
j_call: TRBJ2-1; d_call: NA; v_call: TRBV7-2; clone_size: NA; cdr3_aa: CASSPEEASYNEQFF; cdr3_nt: TGTGCCAGCAGTCCCGAGGAAGCCTCCTACAATGAGCAGTTCTTC
j_call: TRBJ1-2; d_call: NA; v_call: TRBV4-1; clone_size: many; cdr3_aa: CASSHVGPEDGYTF; cdr3_nt: TGCGCCAGCAGCCATGTAGGGCCTGAGGATGGCTACACCTTC
j_call: TRBJ2-7; d_call: TRBD1; v_call: TRBV5-6; clone_size: few; cdr3_aa: CASSLGPEDRGSYEQYF; cdr3_nt: TGTGCCAGCAGCTTGGGGCCCGAGGACAGGGGGTCCTACGAGCAGTACTTC
j_call: TRBJ1-4; d_call: TRBD1; v_call: TRBV29-1; clone_size: few; cdr3_aa: CSVSRGTGSYEKLFF; cdr3_nt: TGCAGCGTATCCAGGGGGACGGGTTCTTATGAAAAACTGTTTTTT
j_call: TRBJ2-7; d_call: TRBD2; v_call: TRBV20-1; clone_size: many; cdr3_aa: CSANTGLAAYEQYF; cdr3_nt: TGCAGTGCAAACACGGGACTAGCGGCCTACGAGCAGTACTTC
j_call: TRBJ2-1; d_call: NA; v_call: TRBV9; clone_size: few; cdr3_aa: CASSVEISNEQFF; cdr3_nt: TGTGCCAGCAGCGTGGAGATCTCTAATGAGCAGTTCTTC
j_call: TRBJ2-1; d_call: NA; v_call: TRBV29-1; clone_size: NA; cdr3_aa: CSVERQGSYNEQFF; cdr3_nt: TGCAGCGTTGAACGGCAGGGCTCCTACAATGAGCAGTTCTTC
j_call: TRBJ2-7; d_call: TRBD2; v_call: TRBV10-3; clone_size: many; cdr3_aa: CAASGTSVYEQYF; cdr3_nt: TGTGCCGCCTCCGGGACTAGCGTTTACGAGCAGTACTTC
j_call: TRBJ2-6; d_call: NA; v_call: TRBV6-1; clone_size: few; cdr3_aa: CASEPGATGANVLTF; cdr3_nt: TGTGCCAGCGAGCCCGGGGCCACTGGGGCCAACGTCCTGACTTTC
j_call: TRBJ2-7; d_call: NA; v_call: TRBV6-2/TRBV6-3; clone_size: NA; cdr3_aa: CASSYGVGHNAYEQYF; cdr3_nt: TGTGCCAGCAGTTACGGAGTTGGGCACAACGCCTACGAGCAGTACTTC
j_call: TRBJ2-1; d_call: NA; v_call: TRBV29-1; clone_size: NA; cdr3_aa: CSVDQGLAEPYNEQFF; cdr3_nt: TGCAGCGTTGACCAGGGGCTAGCGGAGCCCTACAATGAGCAGTTCTTC
j_call: TRBJ1-5; d_call: TRBD1; v_call: TRBV12-3/TRBV12-4; clone_size: many; cdr3_aa: CASTRAGGLNQPQHF; cdr3_nt: TGTGCCAGCACTAGGGCAGGGGGCCTCAATCAGCCCCAGCATTTT
j_call: TRBJ1-2; d_call: NA; v_call: TRBV12-3/TRBV12-4; clone_size: NA; cdr3_aa: CASTQGYGYTF; cdr3_nt: TGTGCCAGCACCCAGGGGTATGGCTACACCTTC